The TCR beta chain under discussion was sequenced for a study of a mutant IDH1 vaccine in newly diagnosed glioma. Study information: Following radiotherapy alone, or alongside temozolomide cycles, vaccination was started after an interval of 4-6 weeks. Earlier therapy was either radiotherapy, temozolomide, or both, and most got both.

Germline V gene lookup returns CDR1 MGHDK and CDR2 SYGVNS. V was shortened by 3 bases and J by 6 bases, with 15 bases between the two germline ends. This CDR3 comprises 15 residues. Concerning this clone itself: Its antigen is undetermined.

Generated by immunoSEQ multiplex PCR, the TCRdb table keeps only in-frame clones and is missing some. The sample has 70,000 to 95,000 clones, 75% to 90% seen once. Time point given: week 23, last vaccination. A 20-mer mutant IDH1 peptide at 300 ug was injected subcutaneously with topical imiquimod. Those who donated had recent WHO grade 3 or 4 IDH1-mutant, ATRX-lost astrocytomas. This TCR was recovered from a woman aged 50 to 60 with glioma. The sample in question was PBMCs, obtained from a glioma patient whose treatment included an IDH1 peptide vaccine. V is TRBV25-1 and J is TRBJ2-1, with D tentatively TRBD1 or TRBD2 (5 bases each). The CDR3 coding sequence is TGTGCCAGCAGTGACCCCCGGGACCTACCCAATGAGCAGTTCTTC. Protein: CASSDPRDLPNEQFF.